This T cell receptor (beta chain) emerged from a study of T cell repertoires in cytomegalovirus infection. The study's findings and limits: HLA-C-restricted CMV clonotypes gave the most frequent clonotype in two of eight donors.

In the case of this clonotype: Its antigen is unknown.

MiXCR, run by TCRdb on the reads, gives a single entry per CDR3 protein. The sample lists around 490,000 distinct CDR3 sequences, approximately 25% occurring once. Sequenced sample: PBMCs. The receptor comes from a human donor in good health (CMV status not recorded). Some clones in this sample may be carry-over from other donors' samples.

The CDR3 sequence: CASSWAGTSGRDGTDTQYF. CDR3 in DNA: TGCGCCAGCAGCTGGGCCGGGACTAGCGGGAGAGACGGTACAGATACGCAGTATTTT. V gene TRBV5-1 combines with J gene TRBJ2-3, with 14 bases matching TRBD2. The germline V gene has CDR1 SGHRS and CDR2 YFSETQ. V was clipped by 3 bases and J by 3 bases; unmatched bases: 12. CDR3 length: 19 amino acids.